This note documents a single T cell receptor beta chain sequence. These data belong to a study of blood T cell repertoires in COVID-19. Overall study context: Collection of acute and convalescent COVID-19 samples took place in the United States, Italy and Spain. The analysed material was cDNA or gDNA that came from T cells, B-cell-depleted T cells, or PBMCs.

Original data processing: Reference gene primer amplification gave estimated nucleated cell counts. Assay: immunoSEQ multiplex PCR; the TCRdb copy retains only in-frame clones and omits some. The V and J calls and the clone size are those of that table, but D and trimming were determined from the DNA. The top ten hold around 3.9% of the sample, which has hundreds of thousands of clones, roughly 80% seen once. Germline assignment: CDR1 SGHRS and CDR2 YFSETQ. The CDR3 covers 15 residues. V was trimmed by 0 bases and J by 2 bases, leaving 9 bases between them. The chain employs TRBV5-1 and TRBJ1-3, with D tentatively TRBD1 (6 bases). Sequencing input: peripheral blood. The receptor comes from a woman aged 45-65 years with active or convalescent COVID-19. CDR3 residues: CASSLDRATGNTIYF. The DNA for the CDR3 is TGCGCCAGCAGCTTGGACAGGGCTACTGGAAACACCATATATTTT.